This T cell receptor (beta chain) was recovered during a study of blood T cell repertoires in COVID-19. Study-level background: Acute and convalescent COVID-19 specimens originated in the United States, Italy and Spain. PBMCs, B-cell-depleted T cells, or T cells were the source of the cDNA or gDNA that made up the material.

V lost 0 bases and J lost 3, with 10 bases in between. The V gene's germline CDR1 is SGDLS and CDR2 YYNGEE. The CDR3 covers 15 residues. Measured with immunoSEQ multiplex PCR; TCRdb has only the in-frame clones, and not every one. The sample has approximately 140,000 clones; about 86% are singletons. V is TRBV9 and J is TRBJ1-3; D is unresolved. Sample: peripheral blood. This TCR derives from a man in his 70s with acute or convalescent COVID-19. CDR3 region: CASSVGGSNGNTIYF. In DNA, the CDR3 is TGTGCCAGCAGCGTAGGAGGCAGTAATGGAAACACCATATATTTT.